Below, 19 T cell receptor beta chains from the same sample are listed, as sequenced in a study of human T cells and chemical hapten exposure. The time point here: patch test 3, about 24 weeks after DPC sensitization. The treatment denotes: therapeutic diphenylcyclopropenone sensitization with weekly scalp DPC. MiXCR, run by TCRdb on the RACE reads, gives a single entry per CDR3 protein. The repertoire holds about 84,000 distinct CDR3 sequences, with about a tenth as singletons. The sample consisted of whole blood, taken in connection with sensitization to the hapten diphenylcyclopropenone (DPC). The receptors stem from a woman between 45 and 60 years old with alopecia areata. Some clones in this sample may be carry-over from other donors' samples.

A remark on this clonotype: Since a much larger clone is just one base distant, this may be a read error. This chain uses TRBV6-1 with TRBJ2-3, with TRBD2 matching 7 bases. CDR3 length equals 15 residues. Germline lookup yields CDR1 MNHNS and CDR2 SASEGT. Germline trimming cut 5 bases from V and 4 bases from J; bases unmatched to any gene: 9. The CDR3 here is CASSSASGGPDTQYF. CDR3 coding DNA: TGTGCCAGCAGTTCCGCTAGCGGAGGGCCAGATACGCAGTATTTT.

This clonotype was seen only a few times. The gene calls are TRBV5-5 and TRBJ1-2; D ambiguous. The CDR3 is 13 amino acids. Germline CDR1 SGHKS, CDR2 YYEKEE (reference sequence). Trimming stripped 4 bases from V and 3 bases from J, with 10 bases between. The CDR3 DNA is TGTGCCAGCAGCCCGGACCAGTACTATGGCTACACCTTC. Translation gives CASSPDQYYGYTF.

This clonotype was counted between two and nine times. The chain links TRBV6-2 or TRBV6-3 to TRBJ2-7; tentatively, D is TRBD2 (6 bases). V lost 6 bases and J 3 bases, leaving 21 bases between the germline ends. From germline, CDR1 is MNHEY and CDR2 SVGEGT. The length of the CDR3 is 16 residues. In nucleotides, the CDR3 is TGTGCCAGCAGCCCCGGTCTGCGACTAGAGGTCTACGAGCAGTACTTC. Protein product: CASSPGLRLEVYEQYF.

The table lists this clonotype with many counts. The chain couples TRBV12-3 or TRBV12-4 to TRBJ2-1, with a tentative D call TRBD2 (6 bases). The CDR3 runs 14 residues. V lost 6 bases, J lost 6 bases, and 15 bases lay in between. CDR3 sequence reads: CASSPRGGGNEQFF. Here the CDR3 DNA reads TGTGCCAGCAGCCCACGGGGAGGCGGCAATGAGCAGTTCTTC.

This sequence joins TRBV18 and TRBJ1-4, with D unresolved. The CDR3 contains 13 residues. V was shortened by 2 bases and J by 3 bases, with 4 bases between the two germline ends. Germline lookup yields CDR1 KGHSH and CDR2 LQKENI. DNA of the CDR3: TGTGCCAGCTCACCATTGGCTAATGAAAAACTGTTTTTT. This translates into CASSPLANEKLFF.

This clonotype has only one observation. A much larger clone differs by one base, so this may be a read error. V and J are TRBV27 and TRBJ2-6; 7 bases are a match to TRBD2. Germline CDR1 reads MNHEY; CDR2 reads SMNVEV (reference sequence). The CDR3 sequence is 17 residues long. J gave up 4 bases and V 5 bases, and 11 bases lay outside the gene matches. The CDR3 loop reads CASSETSRVQGANVLTF. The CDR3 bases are TGTGCCAGCAGTGAGACTAGCAGAGTACAGGGGGCCAACGTCCTGACTTTC.

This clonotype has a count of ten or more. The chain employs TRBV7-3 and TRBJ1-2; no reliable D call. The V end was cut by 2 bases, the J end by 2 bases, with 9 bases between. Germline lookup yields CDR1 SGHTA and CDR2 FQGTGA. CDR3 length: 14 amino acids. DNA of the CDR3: TGTGCCAGCAGCTTATCCTCCGGCAACTATGGCTACACCTTC. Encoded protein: CASSLSSGNYGYTF. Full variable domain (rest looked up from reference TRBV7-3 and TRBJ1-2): GAGVSQTPSNKVTEKGKYVELRCDPISGHTALYWYRQSLGQGPEFLIYFQGTGAADDSGLPNDRFFAVRPEGSVSTLKIQRTERGDSAVYLCASSLSSGNYGYTFGSGTRLTVV.

The CDR3 DNA is TGCAGTGCTAGTTCGGGACAGGGGGCTGACGAGCAGTACTTC. It encodes CSASSGQGADEQYF. The chain employs TRBV20-1 and TRBJ2-7, with 12 bases fitting TRBD1. V was clipped by 3 bases and J by 5 bases; unmatched bases: 5. The CDR3 covers 14 residues. CDR1 is DFQATT, CDR2 SNEGSKA, per germline (reference sequence).

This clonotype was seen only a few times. CDR3 sequence: CASSSDPGPTDTQYF. The CDR3 DNA is TGTGCCAGCAGCTCAGATCCGGGACCTACGGATACGCAGTATTTT. This sequence joins TRBV11-2 and TRBJ2-3; D possibly uses TRBD1 or TRBD2 (5 bases each). V was trimmed by 4 bases and J by 6 bases, leaving 17 bases between them. The CDR3 has 15 amino acids. From germline, CDR1 is SGHAT and CDR2 FQNNGV.

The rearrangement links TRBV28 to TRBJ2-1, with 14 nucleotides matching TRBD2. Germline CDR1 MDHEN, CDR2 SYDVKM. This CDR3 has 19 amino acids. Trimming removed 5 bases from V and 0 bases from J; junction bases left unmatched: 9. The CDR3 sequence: CASSAPGLAGEVSYNEQFF. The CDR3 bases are TGTGCCAGCAGTGCCCCGGGACTAGCGGGAGAAGTCTCCTACAATGAGCAGTTCTTC.

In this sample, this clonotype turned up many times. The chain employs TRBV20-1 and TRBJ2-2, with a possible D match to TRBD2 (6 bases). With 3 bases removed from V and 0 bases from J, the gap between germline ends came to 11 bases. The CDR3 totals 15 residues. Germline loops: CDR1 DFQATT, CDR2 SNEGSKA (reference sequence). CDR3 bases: TGCAGTGCTAGGGGAGGATCGACGAACACCGGGGAGCTGTTTTTT. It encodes CSARGGSTNTGELFF.

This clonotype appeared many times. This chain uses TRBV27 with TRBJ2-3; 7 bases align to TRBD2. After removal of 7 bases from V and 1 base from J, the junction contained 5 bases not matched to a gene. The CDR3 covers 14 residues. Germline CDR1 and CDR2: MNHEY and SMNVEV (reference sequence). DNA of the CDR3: TGTGCCAGCAAATTGGCGGGAGGCACAGATACGCAGTATTTT. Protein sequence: CASKLAGGTDTQYF.

In DNA, the CDR3 is TGTGCCAGTAGTATCGCTACAACTAATGAAAAACTGTTTTTT. Translated, it gives CASSIATTNEKLFF. This rearrangement joins TRBV19 to TRBJ1-4; D gene unclear. The CDR3 length is 14 residues. The V and J ends lost 3 bases and 0 bases respectively, with 5 bases between them. Germline V gene data show CDR1 as LNHDA and CDR2 as SQIVND (reference sequence). The full variable domain, its missing parts supplied by reference TRBV19 and TRBJ1-4, is DGGITQSPKYLFRKEGQNVTLSCEQNLNHDAMYWYRQDPGQGLRLIYYSQIVNDFQKGDIAEGYSVSREKKESFPLTVTSAQKNPTAFYLCASSIATTNEKLFFGSGTQLSVL.

CDR3 in amino acids: CSVEVGGGTDTQYF. The CDR3 region has the DNA TGCAGCGTTGAAGTGGGAGGGGGCACAGATACGCAGTATTTT. The J gene is TRBJ2-3, the V gene TRBV29-1, with TRBD2 matching over 7 bases. Germline CDR1 and CDR2: SQVTM and ANQGSEA. The CDR3 is 14 amino acids. The trim removed 1 base at V and 1 base at J, leaving 2 bases unmatched.

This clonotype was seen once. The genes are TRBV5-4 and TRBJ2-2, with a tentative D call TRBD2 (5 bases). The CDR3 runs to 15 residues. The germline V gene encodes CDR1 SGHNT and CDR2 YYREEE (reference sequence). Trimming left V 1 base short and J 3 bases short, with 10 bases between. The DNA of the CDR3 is TGTGCCAGCAGCTTGTTCTGGGGAGACACCGGGGAGCTGTTTTTT. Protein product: CASSLFWGDTGELFF.

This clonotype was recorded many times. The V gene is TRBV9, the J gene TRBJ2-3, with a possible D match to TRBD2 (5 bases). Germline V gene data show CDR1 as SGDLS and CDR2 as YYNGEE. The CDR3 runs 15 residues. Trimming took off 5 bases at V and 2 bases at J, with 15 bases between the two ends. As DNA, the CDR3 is TGTGCCAGCAGTCTAACTAGTCCAAACACAGATACGCAGTATTTT. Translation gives CASSLTSPNTDTQYF.

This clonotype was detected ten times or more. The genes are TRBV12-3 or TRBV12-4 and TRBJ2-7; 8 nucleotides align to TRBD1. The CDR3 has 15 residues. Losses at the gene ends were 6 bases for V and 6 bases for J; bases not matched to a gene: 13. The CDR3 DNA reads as TGTGCCAGCAGCCCCAGGCCACAGGGGGACGGCGAGCAGTACTTC. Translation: CASSPRPQGDGEQYF.

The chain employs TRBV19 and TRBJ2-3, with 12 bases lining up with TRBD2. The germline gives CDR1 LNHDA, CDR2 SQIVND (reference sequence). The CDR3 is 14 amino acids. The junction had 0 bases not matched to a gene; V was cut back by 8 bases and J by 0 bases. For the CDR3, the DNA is TGTGCCAGTGGGACTAGCGGGAGCACAGATACGCAGTATTTT. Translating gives CASGTSGSTDTQYF.

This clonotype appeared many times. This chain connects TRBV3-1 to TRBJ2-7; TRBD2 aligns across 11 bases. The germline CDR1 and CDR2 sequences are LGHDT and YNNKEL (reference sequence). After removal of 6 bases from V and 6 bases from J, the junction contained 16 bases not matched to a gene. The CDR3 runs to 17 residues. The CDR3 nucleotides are TGTGCCAGCAGTGGAGCCGTGGGACTAGCGGAAAAAGGCGAGCAGTACTTC. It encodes CASSGAVGLAEKGEQYF.